These 14 T cell receptor beta chains were all obtained from the same sample, sequenced in a study of graft-versus-host responses after intestinal transplantation. No antigen has been assigned to these receptors. Method: immunoSEQ multiplex PCR; TCRdb's copy keeps in-frame clones and lacks some. The sample has about 70,000 clones; around 91% are singletons. The source was unstimulated CD8+ T cells sorted from spleen or lymph node cells, collected before intestinal transplant. These receptor sequences come from a human donor who received an intestinal transplant.

The chain couples TRBV6-5 to TRBJ1-1, with a tentative D call TRBD1 (5 bases). The CDR3 is 12 amino acids. Germline V lookup: CDR1 MNHEY, CDR2 SVGAGI. Deletions cut 6 bases from V and 4 bases from J, with 9 bases between. The CDR3 nucleotides are TGTGCCAGCAGCACGGGGGGCACTGAAGCTTTCTTT. It codes for CASSTGGTEAFF.

The rearrangement links TRBV9 to TRBJ2-3; D uncertain. Germline V CDR1 and CDR2: SGDLS, YYNGEE. CDR3 length: 16 amino acids. V lost 4 bases, J lost 0 bases, and 15 bases lay in between. CDR3 loop: CASSPRLSPSTDTQYF. For the CDR3, the DNA is TGTGCCAGCAGCCCCAGACTGAGCCCTAGCACAGATACGCAGTATTTT.

The CDR3 nucleotides read TGTGCCAGTAGGTCTGGGCCCTACGAGCAGTACTTC. This encodes CASRSGPYEQYF. The chain is built from TRBV19 and TRBJ2-7, with D hard to call. V was cut by 6 bases and J by 2 bases, with 8 bases left in between. Germline CDR1 reads LNHDA; CDR2 reads SQIVND (reference sequence). The CDR3 is 12 amino acids.

The chain combines TRBV29-1 with TRBJ1-2; D is unresolved. Germline assignment: CDR1 SQVTM and CDR2 ANQGSEA. Trimming pared 3 bases from V and 8 bases from J, leaving 7 bases between. The CDR3 loop spans 10 amino acids. The CDR3 bases are TGCAGCGTTGAGGGCGGGGGCTACACCTTC. Amino acid sequence: CSVEGGGYTF.

This clone has a handful of counts. The rearrangement links TRBV4-1 to TRBJ2-3; 11 bases line up with TRBD2. The CDR3 has 16 amino acids. Losses at the gene ends were 3 bases for V and 1 base for J; bases not matched to a gene: 3. Germline loops: CDR1 MGHRA, CDR2 YSYEKL. CDR3 coding DNA: TGCGCCAGCAGCCACCTAGCGGGGGGCCGCACAGATACGCAGTATTTT. Amino acid sequence: CASSHLAGGRTDTQYF.

The V and J genes are TRBV10-2 and TRBJ2-7; D not certain. The germline V gene encodes CDR1 WSHSY and CDR2 SAAADI. Trimming shortened V by 10 bases and J by 5 bases, and 9 bases separated the two germline ends. The CDR3 length is 10 residues. The CDR3 DNA reads TGCGCCACCCGCGGCCACGAGCAGTACTTC. This gives the protein CATRGHEQYF.

The rearrangement joins TRBV4-1 to TRBJ1-2; 7 nucleotides match TRBD1. This CDR3 spans 16 amino acids. J gave up 2 bases and V 0 bases, and 6 bases lay outside the gene matches. Per germline, CDR1 MGHRA and CDR2 YSYEKL. This CDR3 is CASSQEGPTGNYGYTF. The CDR3 region has the DNA TGCGCCAGCAGCCAAGAGGGCCCGACAGGGAACTATGGCTACACCTTC.

The chain is built from TRBV4-1 and TRBJ1-1; TRBD1 matches 8 bases. The CDR3 totals 14 residues. The germline V gene encodes CDR1 MGHRA and CDR2 YSYEKL. With 1 base clipped from V and 7 bases from J, the junction kept 5 bases outside the gene matches. CDR3 nucleotides: TGCGCCAGCAGCCAAGGGACAGGGTTCGGTGAAGCTTTCTTT. Residues: CASSQGTGFGEAFF.

This chain links TRBV13 with TRBJ2-7; the match to TRBD1 covers 10 bases. J gave up 6 bases and V 5 bases, and 10 bases lay outside the gene matches. The CDR3 loop spans 15 amino acids. Germline-derived CDR1 and CDR2 are PRHDT and FYEKMQ (reference sequence). This chain's CDR3 is CASSRTGTGDTEQYF. The CDR3, as DNA: TGTGCCAGCAGCCGCACCGGGACAGGGGATACCGAGCAGTACTTC. Full variable domain (remainder filled in from reference TRBV13 and TRBJ2-7): AAGVIQSPRHLIKEKRETATLKCYPIPRHDTVYWYQQGPGQDPQFLISFYEKMQSDKGSIPDRFSAQQFSDYHSELNMSSLELGDSALYFCASSRTGTGDTEQYFGPGTRLTVT.

The rearrangement joins TRBV4-1 to TRBJ1-5; D unclear. V gave up 0 bases and J gave up 4 bases, with 19 bases separating them. CDR1 and CDR2 from the germline V gene are MGHRA and YSYEKL. The CDR3 is made up of 18 amino acids. CDR3 coding DNA: TGCGCCAGCAGCCAAGAGTCGCCCGTCGGGTCCGGGAATCAGCCCCAGCATTTT. Translated: CASSQESPVGSGNQPQHF.

CDR3: CATLGLGGETQYF. DNA of the CDR3: TGTGCCACCCTTGGACTCGGTGGTGAGACCCAGTACTTC. The gene calls are TRBV2 and TRBJ2-5, with a possible D match to TRBD2 (5 bases). V lost 10 bases and J 5 bases, leaving 17 bases between the germline ends. The germline V gene encodes CDR1 SNHLY and CDR2 FYNNEI. CDR3 size: 13 residues.

V is TRBV5-1 and J is TRBJ1-1, with D possibly being TRBD1 (5 bases). Germline V CDR1 and CDR2: SGHRS, YFSETQ. V gave up 4 bases and J gave up 4 bases, with 14 bases separating them. The CDR3 runs 14 residues. The CDR3 nucleotides are TGCGCCAGCAGCCTGATTGGGGGGACCACTGAAGCTTTCTTT. This sequence encodes CASSLIGGTTEAFF.

The gene calls are TRBV6-5 and TRBJ2-1; D is perhaps TRBD1 (5 bases). The CDR3 spans 15 residues. CDR1 is MNHEY, CDR2 SVGAGI, per germline. V lost 0 bases, J lost 7 bases, and 13 bases lay in between. The CDR3 here is CASSYSRVLWNEQFF. In DNA form, the CDR3 reads TGTGCCAGCAGTTACTCCAGGGTATTATGGAATGAGCAGTTCTTC.

The V gene is TRBV27, the J gene TRBJ2-7; 11 bases align to TRBD1. The junction had 8 bases not matched to a gene; V was cut back by 6 bases and J by 4 bases. CDR1 is MNHEY and CDR2 is SMNVEV in the germline V gene (reference sequence). The CDR3 extends over 15 amino acids. This chain's CDR3 is CASRPRDRGGYEQYF. The CDR3 DNA reads as TGTGCCAGCAGGCCCCGGGACAGGGGGGGGTACGAGCAGTACTTC.